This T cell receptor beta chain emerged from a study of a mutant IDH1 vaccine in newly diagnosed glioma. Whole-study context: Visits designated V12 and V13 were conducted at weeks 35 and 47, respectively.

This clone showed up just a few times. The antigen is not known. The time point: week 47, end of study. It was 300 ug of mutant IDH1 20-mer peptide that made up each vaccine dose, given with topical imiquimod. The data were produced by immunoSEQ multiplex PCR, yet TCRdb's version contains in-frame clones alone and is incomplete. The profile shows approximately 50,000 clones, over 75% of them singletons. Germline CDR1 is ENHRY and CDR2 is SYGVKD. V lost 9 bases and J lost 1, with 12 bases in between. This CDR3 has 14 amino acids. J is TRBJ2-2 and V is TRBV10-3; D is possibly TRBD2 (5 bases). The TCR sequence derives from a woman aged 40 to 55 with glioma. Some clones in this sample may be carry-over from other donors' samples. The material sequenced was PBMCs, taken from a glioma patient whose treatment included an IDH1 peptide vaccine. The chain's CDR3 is CAMEPGENTGELFF. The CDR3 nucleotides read TGTGCCATGGAGCCCGGGGAGAACACCGGGGAGCTGTTTTTT.